The clone carrying this T cell receptor beta chain was recorded at least ten times. These data come from a study of human T cells and chemical hapten exposure. The time point is: patch test 1, 2 weeks after DPC sensitization. Treatment reported: therapeutic diphenylcyclopropenone sensitization with weekly scalp DPC. Unfractionated whole blood was the source from which total RNA was extracted. Those who donated were patients with alopecia, 18 to 70 years of age, and suitable for DPC. Within the library, unique molecular identifiers were attached to each individual cDNA molecule. The authors' processing: A per-sample median of 95,638 TCRs was observed, with a range of roughly 23,224 to 750,000. Via MiXCR, TCRdb re-called the RACE reads, giving one row per CDR3 protein. In this record, the V and J calls reflect TCRdb's handling and not the investigators' own analysis. The sample holds tens of thousands of distinct CDR3 sequences, roughly 9.6% seen once.

Trimming cost V 4 bases and J 10 bases, with 11 bases left between them. The CDR3 loop spans 13 amino acids. Germline assignment: CDR1 LGHDT and CDR2 YNNKEL (reference sequence). V gene TRBV3-1 combines with J gene TRBJ1-6; D is ambiguous. The TCR sequence derives from a woman between 40 and 50 years old with alopecia areata. Some clones in this sample may be carry-over from other donors' samples. The sample here was whole blood, taken in connection with sensitization to the hapten diphenylcyclopropenone (DPC). CDR3 DNA sequence: TGTGCCAGCAGCCTGGGGAAGAACTCACCCCTCCACTTT. It translates to CASSLGKNSPLHF.